A selection of T cell receptor beta chains follows, all from one sample in a study of cytomegalovirus exposure and HLA in healthy donors. Clones were sequenced by immunoSEQ multiplex PCR, and TCRdb holds only the in-frame ones, with some missing. The table shows about 80,000 clones, with 70% to 80% occurring only once. Sequencing used PBMCs. All receptors come from a man aged 30 to 39 in good health and CMV-seronegative. Both conserved end residues are part of each CDR3. Fields, in order: clone size, D gene, J gene, CDR3 length, V gene, CDR3 DNA, CDR3 protein. The D gene is left open where the match is weak. Only some rows state a clone size, as once, few, many or a class for expanded clones.

>few|TRBD1|TRBJ2-7|13|TRBV6-1
TGTGCCAGCGGGGACAGCTCCCCCTACGAGCAGTACTTC
CASGDSSPYEQYF
>.|TRBD1|TRBJ1-1|14|TRBV5-5
TGTGCCAGCAGCTGGGGACAGATGAACACTGAAGCTTTCTTT
CASSWGQMNTEAFF
>.|TRBD1|TRBJ2-3|17|TRBV9
TGTGCCAGCAGCTTAACAGGGGTTGGTAGGTTCACAGATACGCAGTATTTT
CASSLTGVGRFTDTQYF
>.|.|TRBJ2-7|13|TRBV11-3
TGTGCCAGTTCGACGGGGGACTCCTACGAGCAGTACTTC
CASSTGDSYEQYF
>once|TRBD2|TRBJ2-7|15|TRBV7-8
TGTGCCAGCTCTCAAAGCGGGAGGCTCTCCTACGAGCAGTACTTC
CASSQSGRLSYEQYF
>.|TRBD1|TRBJ2-2|14|TRBV10-2
TGCGCCAGCAAGGGACAGGGTAGCACCGGGGAGCTGTTTTTT
CASKGQGSTGELFF
>.|.|TRBJ2-7|13|TRBV5-4
TGTGCCAGCAGCTTGGTAGGGAGCCACGAGCAGTACTTC
CASSLVGSHEQYF
>.|TRBD1|TRBJ1-6|14|TRBV25-1
TGTGCCAGCAGTCCTGGACAGGGAAATTCACCCCTCCACTTT
CASSPGQGNSPLHF
>once|TRBD2|TRBJ2-2|17|TRBV7-7
TGTGCTAGCAGCTTACGGACTAGCGGGCCGAACACCGGGGAGCTGTTTTTT
CASSLRTSGPNTGELFF
>.|.|TRBJ2-2|15|TRBV4-2
TGTGCCAGCAGCCAATCGCAAAGGGGTCCCGGGGAGCTGTTTTTT
CASSQSQRGPGELFF
>.|.|TRBJ1-4|15|TRBV18
TGTGCCAGCTCACCCCTCGGGGGTGATAATGAAAAACTGTTTTTT
CASSPLGGDNEKLFF
>.|TRBD1|TRBJ2-7|15|TRBV30
TGTGCCTGGGGAAAGAATAGGGGGCGCGATGGCGAGCAGTACTTC
CAWGKNRGRDGEQYF
>.|TRBD2|TRBJ2-2|15|TRBV19
TGTGCCAGTAGTTTGACTAGCGGGGGGACCGGGGAGCTGTTTTTT
CASSLTSGGTGELFF
>.|TRBD2|TRBJ2-2|17|TRBV28
TGTGCCAGCAGTTTCCAGCGGGAGGGCTGGAACACCGGGGAGCTGTTTTTT
CASSFQREGWNTGELFF
>.|TRBD1|TRBJ2-5|12|TRBV7-9
TGTGCTTCGGACAGGGCGGGGGAGACCCAGTACTTC
CASDRAGETQYF
>.|TRBD1|TRBJ1-5|16|TRBV18
TGTGCCAGCTCACCGGGACAGTTGTATAGCAATCAGCCCCAGCATTTT
CASSPGQLYSNQPQHF
>few|TRBD1|TRBJ2-7|15|TRBV19
TGTGCCAGTAGTAGTCCGGGACAGGGGACTTACGAGCAGTACTTC
CASSSPGQGTYEQYF
>.|.|TRBJ2-2|16|TRBV5-1
TGCGCCAGCAGCCCTGAACAGGTGACGAACACCGGGGAGCTGTTTTTT
CASSPEQVTNTGELFF
>few|.|TRBJ1-2|13|TRBV29-1
TGCAGCGTTGAAGACAGTTTACGCTATGGCTACACCTTC
CSVEDSLRYGYTF
>.|TRBD2|TRBJ2-7|14|TRBV2
TGTGCCAGCAGTCGGCTAGCGGGATCCCAGGAGCAGTACTTC
CASSRLAGSQEQYF
>few|.|TRBJ2-1|12|TRBV2
TGTGCCAGCCAAGTGTTGAGCAATGAGCAGTTCTTC
CASQVLSNEQFF
>.|.|TRBJ1-4|13|TRBV5-5
TGTGCCAGCAGCTTGGGACTTAATGAAAAACTGTTTTTT
CASSLGLNEKLFF
>.|.|TRBJ2-3|12|TRBV7-6
TGTGCCAGCAGCTTTATCTCTGATACGCAGTATTTT
CASSFISDTQYF
>.|.|TRBJ2-7|17|TRBV5-5
TGTGCCAGCAGCACTTCCTCCCGGGTCCGTTCCTCCTACGAGCAGTACTTC
CASSTSSRVRSSYEQYF
>.|TRBD2|TRBJ2-7|14|TRBV6-5
TGTGCCAGCACCCAAAGCGGGAGCGAATGGGAGCAGTACTTC
CASTQSGSEWEQYF
>.|.|TRBJ1-5|14|TRBV7-8
TGTGCCAGCAGCCCCGGGGTTAGCAATCAGCCCCAGCATTTT
CASSPGVSNQPQHF
>.|TRBD1|TRBJ1-4|16|TRBV5-8
TGTGCCAGCAGCTCGTTTACAGGGGGGAGAAATGAAAAACTGTTTTTT
CASSSFTGGRNEKLFF
>.|.|TRBJ2-5|16|TRBV4-1
TGCGCCAGCAGCAAAGGGTTGGGGGCCGGGGGGGAGACCCAGTACTTC
CASSKGLGAGGETQYF
>once|TRBD1|TRBJ2-5|16|TRBV4-1
TGCGCCAGCAGCCAACCTTGGACAGGGAAAGAGGAGACCCAGTACTTC
CASSQPWTGKEETQYF
>.|.|TRBJ2-7|15|TRBV30
TGTGCCTCCCATGGCTCTCCCGCTAGCTCCTACGAGCAGTACTTC
CASHGSPASSYEQYF
>.|TRBD2|TRBJ2-1|19|TRBV5-8
TGTGCCAGCAGCTTCTCCTTCGCGGGAGGCCCACACAGATACAATGAGCAGTTCTTC
CASSFSFAGGPHRYNEQFF
>.|TRBD1|TRBJ2-7|14|TRBV19
TGTGCCAGTAGCAACAGGGGAGAAACCTACGAGCAGTACTTC
CASSNRGETYEQYF
>.|TRBD2|TRBJ2-2|16|TRBV6-5
TGTGCCAGCAGTTACCTCGCGGGAGGGCATACCGGGGAGCTGTTTTTT
CASSYLAGGHTGELFF
>.|.|TRBJ1-6|13|TRBV6-1
TGTGCCAGCAGGACAGCCGAAGATTCACCCCTCCACTTT
CASRTAEDSPLHF
>.|.|TRBJ2-1|15|TRBV9
TGTGCCAGCAGCCCCTCCGGAAATAGCCGCAATGAGCAGTTCTTC
CASSPSGNSRNEQFF
>.|.|TRBJ1-4|15|TRBV2
TGTGCCAGCAGTCTACAGGGTATGACTAATGAAAAACTGTTTTTT
CASSLQGMTNEKLFF
>.|.|TRBJ2-1|10|TRBV29-1
TGCAGCACCCAGTCCAATGAGCAGTTCTTC
CSTQSNEQFF
>.|TRBD2|TRBJ2-7|17|TRBV28
TGTGCCAGCAAAAGGGCGGGACGGACTAGCGGATTTTACGAGCAGTACTTC
CASKRAGRTSGFYEQYF
>.|TRBD1|TRBJ2-7|14|TRBV7-2
TGTGCCAGCAGTTACGGGACAGGGTTCGGCGAGCAGTACTTC
CASSYGTGFGEQYF
>.|.|TRBJ2-1|14|TRBV7-7
TGTGCTAGCAGCTTAACAGGGAGCTCGGATGAGCAGTTCTTC
CASSLTGSSDEQFF
>.|.|TRBJ2-5|12|TRBV29-1
TGCAGCGCTGGGGGGGCTTACGGGACCCAGTACTTC
CSAGGAYGTQYF
>.|.|TRBJ1-1|15|TRBV4-1
TGCGCCAGCAGCCGAGGACAGTCGCTCAACACTGAAGCTTTCTTT
CASSRGQSLNTEAFF
>once|.|TRBJ1-1|14|TRBV28
TGTGCCAGCAGGTGGAGGTCATTGGGCACTGAAGCTTTCTTT
CASRWRSLGTEAFF
>.|.|TRBJ2-7|15|TRBV7-9
TGTGCCAGCAGCTGGTTCGGTATTGAGGGAGGAGAGCAGTACTTC
CASSWFGIEGGEQYF
>.|.|TRBJ1-1|14|TRBV18
TGTGCCAGCTCACCAGGAGTGCTGAACACTGAAGCTTTCTTT
CASSPGVLNTEAFF
>.|TRBD1|TRBJ1-1|12|TRBV29-1
TGCAGCGTTGGCAGGGGGCAGACTGAAGCTTTCTTT
CSVGRGQTEAFF
>once|.|TRBJ2-3|12|TRBV13
TGTGCCAGCAGCTGGAACAGGGAGACGCAGTATTTT
CASSWNRETQYF
>.|.|TRBJ1-2|12|TRBV7-2
TGTGCCAGCAGCCCCAGGAACTATGGCTACACCTTC
CASSPRNYGYTF
>.|.|TRBJ2-7|15|TRBV9
TGTGCCAGCAGCGCCGGGTGGGGCAGCTCCTACGAGCAGTACTTC
CASSAGWGSSYEQYF
>once|.|TRBJ2-7|13|TRBV5-6
TGTGCCAGCAGCTTGGCCAGGTCATACGAGCAGTACTTC
CASSLARSYEQYF
>.|TRBD1|TRBJ2-7|13|TRBV6-5
TGTGCCAGCGGACAAGGACAGGGCTACGAGCAGTACTTC
CASGQGQGYEQYF
>.|TRBD1|TRBJ2-7|15|TRBV2
TGTGCCAGCAGTAAGGGACAGATCCTCCCGGGGGAGCAGTACTTC
CASSKGQILPGEQYF
>.|.|TRBJ1-3|12|TRBV29-1
TGCAGCGTTGAGCTCTTCCCTAGCACCATATATTTT
CSVELFPSTIYF
>.|.|TRBJ2-5|16|TRBV15
TGTGCCCCCAGCAGAGTCACGGGGAACGTTGGCGAGACCCAGTACTTC
CAPSRVTGNVGETQYF
>.|TRBD1|TRBJ1-1|14|TRBV15
TGTGCCACCAGCAGAGGGGACAGGGGCACTGAAGCTTTCTTT
CATSRGDRGTEAFF
>.|TRBD2|TRBJ2-1|18|TRBV27
TGTGCCAGCAGTTACCCCCGGCGGGAGGGCCGTCCCTACAATGAGCAGTTCTTC
CASSYPRREGRPYNEQFF
>.|TRBD2|TRBJ2-3|20|TRBV14
TGTGCCAGCAGCCAAGAAGCTAGCGGGAGGGCCGACCCTAGCACAGATACGCAGTATTTT
CASSQEASGRADPSTDTQYF
>.|.|TRBJ1-5|14|TRBV19
TGTGCCAGTAGTAGGGGTGACAGTGAGGGGGCCCAGCATTTT
CASSRGDSEGAQHF
>few|TRBD1|TRBJ1-5|17|TRBV6-7
TGTGCCAGCAGTATCCTATTGGGACAGGATAGCAATCAGCCCCAGCATTTT
CASSILLGQDSNQPQHF